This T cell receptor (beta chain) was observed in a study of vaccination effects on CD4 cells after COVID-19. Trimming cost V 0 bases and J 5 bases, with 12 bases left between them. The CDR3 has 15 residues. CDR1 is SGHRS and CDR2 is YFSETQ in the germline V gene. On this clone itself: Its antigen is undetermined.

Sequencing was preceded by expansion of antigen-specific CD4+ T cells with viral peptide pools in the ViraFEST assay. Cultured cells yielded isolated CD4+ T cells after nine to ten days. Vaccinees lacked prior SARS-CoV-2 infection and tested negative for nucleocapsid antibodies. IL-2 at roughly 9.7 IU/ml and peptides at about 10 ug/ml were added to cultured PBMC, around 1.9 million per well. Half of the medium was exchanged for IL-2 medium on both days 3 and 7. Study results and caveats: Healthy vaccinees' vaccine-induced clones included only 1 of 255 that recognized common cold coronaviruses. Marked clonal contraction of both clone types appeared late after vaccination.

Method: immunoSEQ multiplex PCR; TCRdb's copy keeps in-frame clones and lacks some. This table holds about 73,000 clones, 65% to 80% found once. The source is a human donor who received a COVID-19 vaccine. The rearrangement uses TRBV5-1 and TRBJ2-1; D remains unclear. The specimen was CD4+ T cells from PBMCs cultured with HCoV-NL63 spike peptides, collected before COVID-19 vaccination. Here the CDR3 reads CASSLETANHNEQFF. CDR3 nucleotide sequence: TGCGCCAGCAGCTTGGAAACAGCCAACCACAATGAGCAGTTCTTC. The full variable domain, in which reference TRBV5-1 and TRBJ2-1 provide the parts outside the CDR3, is KAGVTQTPRYLIKTRGQQVTLSCSPISGHRSVSWYQQTPGQGLQFLFEYFSETQRNKGNFPGRFSGRQFSNSRSEMNVSTLELGDSALYLCASSLETANHNEQFFGPGTRLTVL.